The 20 T cell receptor beta chains listed next were all sequenced from one sample in a study of T cell responses to AZD1222 COVID-19 vaccine. Data came from immunoSEQ multiplex PCR; TCRdb stores just in-frame clones and leaves some out. The sample lists more than 95,000 clones, more than 70% occurring once. The sample was peripheral blood, taken on day 0 of AZD1222 vaccination. These receptors were obtained from an adult in good health.

This clone has a handful of counts. The V call is TRBV28, the J call TRBJ2-1, with D perhaps TRBD1 (5 bases). This CDR3 is 16 amino acids long. CDR1 MDHEN and CDR2 SYDVKM come from the germline V gene. V gave up 4 bases and J gave up 0 bases, with 13 bases separating them. CDR3 amino acids: CASSSSGISSYNEQFF. In DNA form, the CDR3 reads TGTGCCAGCAGTTCCTCAGGGATAAGCTCCTACAATGAGCAGTTCTTC.

The chain couples TRBV19 to TRBJ1-2; a weak D match, TRBD1 (5 bases). CDR1 is LNHDA and CDR2 is SQIVND in the germline V gene (reference sequence). V was pared by 1 base and J by 6 bases, with 12 bases between. CDR3 length: 14 residues. The CDR3 nucleotides read TGTGCCAGTAGTATAGGCCGAGGGACTCATGGCTACACCTTC. Translated: CASSIGRGTHGYTF.

This chain joins TRBV14 and TRBJ2-3; TRBD2 aligns across 12 bases. The CDR3 consists of 17 residues. Per germline, CDR1 SGHDN and CDR2 FVKESK. The trim removed 4 bases at V and 2 bases at J, leaving 7 bases unmatched. CDR3 in amino acids: CASSPGLAGGHTDTQYF. The CDR3 DNA reads TGTGCCAGCAGCCCGGGGCTAGCGGGAGGGCACACAGATACGCAGTATTTT. The full variable domain, with the rest looked up from reference TRBV14 and TRBJ2-3, is EAGVTQFPSHSVIEKGQTVTLRCDPISGHDNLYWYRRVMGKEIKFLLHFVKESKQDESGMPNNRFLAERTGGTYSTLKVQPAELEDSGVYFCASSPGLAGGHTDTQYFGPGTRLTVL.

The rearrangement links TRBV4-2 to TRBJ2-7, with 7 nucleotides matching TRBD1. Germline V gene data show CDR1 as LGHNA and CDR2 as YNFKEQ. Trimming removed 0 bases from V and 6 bases from J; junction bases left unmatched: 2. CDR3 length: 13 residues. Here the CDR3 DNA reads TGTGCCAGCAGCCAAGACCACAGGGGCGAGCAGTACTTC. It encodes CASSQDHRGEQYF.

The chain has TRBV18 and TRBJ2-7; D is unresolved. Trimming took 0 bases from V and 0 from J, leaving 6 bases between them. The length of the CDR3 is 14 residues. CDR1 and CDR2 from the germline V gene are KGHSH and LQKENI. The CDR3 reads CASSPPIGSYEQYF. The CDR3 DNA reads as TGTGCCAGCTCACCACCGATTGGCTCCTACGAGCAGTACTTC.

Here the CDR3 DNA reads TGTGCCAGCAGCCAATGGGAGAATGAAAAACTGTTTTTT. Amino acids: CASSQWENEKLFF. The chain couples TRBV3-1 (or the pseudogene TRBV3-2) to TRBJ1-4; no clear D gene. CDR1 is LGHDT, CDR2 YNNKEL, per germline (reference sequence). V was trimmed by 2 bases and J by 5 bases, leaving 6 bases between them. The CDR3 extends over 13 amino acids.

Here the CDR3 reads CASSTPGSHTDTQYF. CDR3 sequence (DNA): TGTGCCAGCTCTACCCCCGGGTCCCACACAGATACGCAGTATTTT. The chain recombines TRBV28 with TRBJ2-3; unclear D gene. The CDR3 sequence is 15 residues long. Per germline, CDR1 MDHEN and CDR2 SYDVKM. V lost 8 bases and J lost 2, with 17 bases in between. Based on the CDR3 plus reference TRBV28 and TRBJ2-3, the full variable domain is DVKVTQSSRYLVKRTGEKVFLECVQDMDHENMFWYRQDPGLGLRLIYFSYDVKMKEKGDIPEGYSVSREKKERFSLILESASTNQTSMYLCASSTPGSHTDTQYFGPGTRLTVL.

The table lists this clone with a count of one. The chain combines TRBV3-1 (or the pseudogene TRBV3-2) with TRBJ2-7, with 10 positions matching TRBD1. This CDR3 is built from 14 residues. V trimming: 5 bases; J trimming: 2 bases; junction bases outside the gene matches: 3. The germline CDR1 and CDR2 sequences are LGHDT and YNNKEL (reference sequence). The CDR3 nucleotides are TGTGCCAGCAGCAAAGGACAGGGGGCCTACGAGCAGTACTTC. It yields the protein CASSKGQGAYEQYF.

This chain links TRBV2 with TRBJ2-1; TRBD1 matches 8 bases. There are 15 residues in the CDR3. The ends lost 3 bases at V and 3 bases at J; junction bases unmatched: 4. The V gene's germline CDR1 is SNHLY and CDR2 FYNNEI. The CDR3 sequence is CASSERTGRYNEQFF. The CDR3 DNA is TGTGCCAGCAGTGAGCGGACAGGGCGCTACAATGAGCAGTTCTTC.

This clone is a singleton in its sample. This chain connects TRBV7-3 to TRBJ2-1; D not resolved. Looked up from germline, CDR1 is SGHTA and CDR2 is FQGTGA. The CDR3 has 13 residues. V was trimmed by 0 bases and J by 10 bases, leaving 10 bases between them. The CDR3 coding sequence is TGTGCCAGCAGCTTAACTCAGAGCAACGAGCAGTTCTTC. Amino acid sequence: CASSLTQSNEQFF.

This clone was counted a single time. The gene calls are TRBV12-5 and TRBJ2-2; TRBD2 matches 9 bases. The V and J ends lost 7 bases and 5 bases, in that order; junction bases with no gene match: 14. The CDR3 consists of 17 residues. In germline, CDR1 is LGHNT, CDR2 FRNRAP. The CDR3 loop is CASAGGAGGPTTGELFF. For the CDR3, the DNA is TGTGCTAGTGCCGGAGGGGCGGGAGGGCCAACTACCGGGGAGCTGTTTTTT.

The V and J genes are TRBV5-4 and TRBJ1-1; 9 bases map to TRBD1. This CDR3 has 16 residues. The trim removed 4 bases at V and 6 bases at J, leaving 13 bases unmatched. Germline assignment: CDR1 SGHNT and CDR2 YYREEE (reference sequence). The CDR3 coding sequence is TGTGCCAGCAGCACGCCGGGACAGGGTGGAGTGGCTGAAGCTTTCTTT. It translates to CASSTPGQGGVAEAFF. The entire variable domain, with the rest obtained from reference TRBV5-4 and TRBJ1-1, is as follows: ETGVTQSPTHLIKTRGQQVTLRCSSQSGHNTVSWYQQALGQGPQFIFQYYREEENGRGNFPPRFSGLQFPNYSSELNVNALELDDSALYLCASSTPGQGGVAEAFFGQGTRLTVV.

Details on this clone: Other DNA sequences within the sample encode an identical CDR3. The J gene is TRBJ2-7, the V gene TRBV5-1, with 7 bases matching TRBD1. The germline gives CDR1 SGHRS, CDR2 YFSETQ. V lost 0 bases, J lost 2 bases, and 2 bases stayed unmatched. The CDR3 extends over 14 amino acids. The CDR3 region is CASSLGQGPYEQYF. Here the CDR3 DNA reads TGCGCCAGCAGCTTGGGACAGGGCCCCTACGAGCAGTACTTC. The full variable domain, completed using reference TRBV5-1 and TRBJ2-7, is KAGVTQTPRYLIKTRGQQVTLSCSPISGHRSVSWYQQTPGQGLQFLFEYFSETQRNKGNFPGRFSGRQFSNSRSEMNVSTLELGDSALYLCASSLGQGPYEQYFGPGTRLTVT.

The rearrangement links TRBV2 to TRBJ2-5; D perhaps matches TRBD2 (5 bases). Deletions cut 8 bases from V and 5 bases from J, with 9 bases between. Germline values: CDR1 SNHLY, CDR2 FYNNEI. The CDR3 runs 11 residues. The CDR3: CASGLTETQYF. The CDR3 bases are TGTGCCAGCGGACTGACGGAGACCCAGTACTTC.

V and J are TRBV24-1 and TRBJ2-3; D call uncertain. This CDR3 comprises 16 residues. CDR1 is KGHDR, CDR2 SFDVKD, per germline. Trimming removed 4 bases at V and 1 base at J, with 14 bases between. The CDR3 region has the DNA TGTGCCACCAGTGACCCCGGACGAACTGGCACAGATACGCAGTATTTT. Its protein is CATSDPGRTGTDTQYF.

As for this clone: Other nucleotide sequences in the sample specify the same CDR3. The rearrangement links TRBV19 to TRBJ1-1; TRBD1 might be the D (5 bases). The CDR3 sequence is 13 residues long. Trimming pared 3 bases from V and 4 bases from J, leaving 9 bases between. Germline CDR1 reads LNHDA; CDR2 reads SQIVND (reference sequence). The CDR3: CASSIRGGTEAFF. For the CDR3, the DNA is TGTGCCAGTAGTATTAGGGGTGGCACTGAAGCTTTCTTT. Combining the CDR3 with reference TRBV19 and TRBJ1-1 gives the whole variable domain DGGITQSPKYLFRKEGQNVTLSCEQNLNHDAMYWYRQDPGQGLRLIYYSQIVNDFQKGDIAEGYSVSREKKESFPLTVTSAQKNPTAFYLCASSIRGGTEAFFGQGTRLTVV.

The chain has TRBV5-6 and TRBJ1-5; 7 positions match TRBD1. This CDR3 region has 17 residues. Germline values: CDR1 SGHDT, CDR2 YYEEEE. The trim removed 0 bases at V and 1 base at J, leaving 7 bases unmatched. The CDR3 protein is CASSLDRGGLSNQPQHF. DNA for the CDR3: TGTGCCAGCAGCTTGGACAGGGGTGGCCTAAGCAATCAGCCCCAGCATTTT. Drawing the rest from reference TRBV5-6 and TRBJ1-5, the complete variable domain is DAGVTQSPTHLIKTRGQQVTLRCSPKSGHDTVSWYQQALGQGPQFIFQYYEEEERQRGNFPDRFSGHQFPNYSSELNVNALLLGDSALYLCASSLDRGGLSNQPQHFGDGTRLSIL.

The chain joins TRBV27 to TRBJ1-1; no firm D call. The CDR3 consists of 11 residues. V was cut by 1 base and J by 6 bases, with 3 bases left in between. Germline CDR1 reads MNHEY; CDR2 reads SMNVEV (reference sequence). The DNA of the CDR3 is TGTGCCAGCAGTTTATTCTCTGAAGCTTTCTTT. Its protein product is CASSLFSEAFF.

This chain joins TRBV2 and TRBJ1-4; 9 nucleotides line up with TRBD1. The CDR3 is 14 amino acids. Trimming removed 4 bases from V and 8 bases from J; junction bases left unmatched: 5. From germline, CDR1 is SNHLY and CDR2 FYNNEI. The CDR3 sequence: CASSVGTGREKLFF. In DNA, the CDR3 is TGTGCCAGCAGTGTGGGGACAGGGAGGGAAAAACTGTTTTTT.

The chain has TRBV3-1 (or the pseudogene TRBV3-2) and TRBJ1-2; a possible D gene is TRBD1 (5 bases). The V gene's germline CDR1 is LGHDT and CDR2 YNNKEL (reference sequence). CDR3 length: 13 amino acids. V lost 2 bases and J 4 bases, leaving 8 bases between the germline ends. CDR3 sequence (DNA): TGTGCCAGCAGCCAACAGGGTTCCTATGGCTACACCTTC. Its protein product is CASSQQGSYGYTF.